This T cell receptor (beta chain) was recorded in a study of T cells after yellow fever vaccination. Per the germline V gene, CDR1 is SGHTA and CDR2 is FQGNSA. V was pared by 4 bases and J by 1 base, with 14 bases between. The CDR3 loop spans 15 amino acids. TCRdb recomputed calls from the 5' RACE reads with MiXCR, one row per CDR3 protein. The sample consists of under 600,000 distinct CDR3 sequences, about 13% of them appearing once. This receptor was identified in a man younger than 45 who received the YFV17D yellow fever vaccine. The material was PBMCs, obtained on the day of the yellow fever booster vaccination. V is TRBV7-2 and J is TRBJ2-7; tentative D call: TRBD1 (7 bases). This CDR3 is CASSWQGGPSYEQYF. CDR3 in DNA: TGTGCCAGCAGCTGGCAGGGGGGCCCTTCCTACGAGCAGTACTTC.